This is a list of T cell receptor beta chains from one sample in a study of shared clonotypes between healthy human individuals. Assay used: immunoSEQ multiplex PCR; TCRdb lists only in-frame clones, some missing. The data contain 950,000 to 1,100,000 clones, roughly 70% of them singletons. The specimen sequenced was memory CD4+ T cells sorted from blood. The origin of the receptors is a man between 18 and 29 years old in good health. Both conserved end residues are part of each CDR3. A D gene is named only where the DNA matches it firmly. Clone size is stated in some rows and not others, as once, few, many or a class when expanded.

>TRBV11-2|TRBJ2-1|.|.
TGTGCCAGCAGCTTCTCTTCGGGGACAAATGAGCAGTTCTTC
CASSFSSGTNEQFF
>TRBV6-6|TRBJ2-1|TRBD1|.
TGTGCCAGCAGTTACAGACAGGGAATGAGTGAGCAGTTCTTC
CASSYRQGMSEQFF
>TRBV10-3|TRBJ2-1|TRBD2|.
TGTGCCACCCTCGGGGGGGCCTACAATGAGCAGTTCTTC
CATLGGAYNEQFF
>TRBV9|TRBJ2-2|.|.
TGTGCCAGCAGCGTAGAGGACACCCACACCGGGGAGCTGTTTTTT
CASSVEDTHTGELFF
>TRBV28|TRBJ1-2|.|.
TGTGCCAGCAGTTTAGGGGCGGGGCAGCTTAACTATGGCTACACCTTC
CASSLGAGQLNYGYTF
>TRBV10-1|TRBJ1-5|.|.
TGCGCCAGCCCCGCAACCAGTACAAGGACCACCCGGTATAGCAATCAGCCCCAGCATTTT
CASPATSTRTTRYSNQPQHF
>TRBV7-2|TRBJ2-7|.|.
TGTGCCAGCAGCTTAGTTCCTTTCTACGAGCAGTACTTC
CASSLVPFYEQYF
>TRBV7-9|TRBJ2-7|TRBD1|.
TGTGCCAGCAGCTCCGGAAAACTGGGACAGGGTTTGGACGAGCAGTACTTC
CASSSGKLGQGLDEQYF
>TRBV5-8|TRBJ2-5|TRBD1|.
TGTGCCAGCAGCTTGGGACAGGGGAAAGAGACCCAGTACTTC
CASSLGQGKETQYF
>TRBV6-5|TRBJ2-7|.|.
TGTGCCAGCAGTTACTCGATCATAGGGGACTCCTACGAGCAGTACTTC
CASSYSIIGDSYEQYF
>TRBV15|TRBJ2-1|.|.
TGTGCCACCAGCAGAGATCTGACTTCCCAGTTCTTC
CATSRDLTSQFF
>TRBV19|TRBJ2-2|.|few
TGTGCCAGTAGTCGTAGGACCGGGGAGCTGTTTTTT
CASSRRTGELFF
>TRBV7-9|TRBJ2-1|.|.
TGTGCCAGCAGCCCCCGTCAGGCGAGCTCCTACAATGAGCAGTTCTTC
CASSPRQASSYNEQFF
>TRBV19|TRBJ2-6|.|.
TGTGCCAGTAAGGCGGGGGCGGCTGGGGCCAACGTCCTGACTTTC
CASKAGAAGANVLTF
>TRBV13|TRBJ2-3|.|once
TGTGCCAGCAGCCCCCTGGGAGGAGTTGATACGCAGTATTTT
CASSPLGGVDTQYF
>TRBV6-6|TRBJ2-7|TRBD1|once
TGTGCCAGCAATTCGGGACAGGGCGACTACGAGCAGTACTTC
CASNSGQGDYEQYF
>TRBV18|TRBJ1-1|.|once
TGTGCCAGCTCACCGTTCCAGGAGAACACTGAAGCTTTCTTT
CASSPFQENTEAFF
>TRBV7-3|TRBJ2-5|.|.
TGTGCCAGCGCGCTTATTGGGGGGAGAGAGACCCAGTACTTC
CASALIGGRETQYF
>TRBV5-1|TRBJ2-1|.|.
TGCGCCAGCAGCCCGCCCGGCCGGGGTGTTCGCAATGAGCAGTTCTTC
CASSPPGRGVRNEQFF
>TRBV28|TRBJ1-5|.|few
TGTGCCAGCAGTTTTGAATACACGGGGGGAAATCAGCCCCAGCATTTT
CASSFEYTGGNQPQHF
>TRBV7-2|TRBJ1-1|.|.
TGTGCCAGCAGCTTTAGGTCTGGGAACACTGAAGCTTTCTTT
CASSFRSGNTEAFF
>TRBV5-1|TRBJ1-2|.|.
TGCGCCAGCAGCTTGGAGTCATCCAGGGGCGGCTATGGCTACACCTTC
CASSLESSRGGYGYTF
>TRBV7-3|TRBJ2-3|.|.
TGTGCCAGCAGCTTTTCGGGGAGAAACACAGATACGCAGTATTTT
CASSFSGRNTDTQYF
>TRBV5-1|TRBJ1-2|TRBD1|.
TGCGCCAGCAGGTCAGGGGGCACGGGTGGCTACACCTTC
CASRSGGTGGYTF
>TRBV7-9|TRBJ2-7|.|.
TGTGCCAGCAGCTTCGCCGGACTTTACGAGCAGTACTTC
CASSFAGLYEQYF
>TRBV4-1|TRBJ1-6|.|.
TGCGCCAGCAGCCGGACGGGCAGGGCGGGTTCACCCCTCCACTTT
CASSRTGRAGSPLHF
>TRBV7-8|TRBJ1-2|.|.
TGTGCCAGCAGCTTAGCGTCGGGCAGCGTTAGCGGCTACACCTTC
CASSLASGSVSGYTF
>TRBV5-4|TRBJ2-7|.|.
TGTGCCAGCAGCTTAGGGGAGGCCCCCTACGAGCAGTACTTC
CASSLGEAPYEQYF
>TRBV13|TRBJ2-2|.|.
TGTGCCAGCAGACTACACCGGGAGCTGTTTTTT
CASRLHRELFF
>TRBV11-2|TRBJ2-1|.|once
TGTGCCAGCAGCCCAAACAGGGAAGGCGAGCAGTTCTTC
CASSPNREGEQFF
>TRBV30|TRBJ1-5|.|.
TGTGCCTGGAGCCTGAACAGCAATCAGCCCCAGCATTTT
CAWSLNSNQPQHF
>TRBV28|TRBJ2-6|TRBD1|.
TGTGCCAGCGGTTCGGGACAGGGGGCATCTGGGGCCAACGTCCTGACTTTC
CASGSGQGASGANVLTF
>TRBV20-1|TRBJ2-1|.|once
TGCAGTGGGGTTTTGGGCAATGAGCAGTTCTTC
CSGVLGNEQFF
>TRBV29-1|TRBJ2-1|TRBD2|.
TGCAGCGTTGAACCCGTTCGGGGGGGATACAATGAGCAGTTCTTC
CSVEPVRGGYNEQFF
>TRBV10-2|TRBJ2-1|.|.
TGCGCCAGCAGTGGGGGGAACAATGAGCAGTTCTTC
CASSGGNNEQFF
>TRBV19|TRBJ1-2|.|.
TGTGCCAGTAGTACGCAGGGTTTTCGCTATGGCTACACCTTC
CASSTQGFRYGYTF
>TRBV29-1|TRBJ2-3|.|.
TGCAGCGTTGAATACGGTACAGATACGCAGTATTTT
CSVEYGTDTQYF
>TRBV10-3|TRBJ1-3|.|.
TGTGCCTCCAAGGAGCCCTCGGAAGGAAACACCATATATTTT
CASKEPSEGNTIYF
>TRBV27|TRBJ1-4|.|.
TGTGCCAGCAGTATACGGACAGTTAATGAAAAACTGTTTTTT
CASSIRTVNEKLFF
>TRBV30|TRBJ1-4|.|.
TGTGCCTGGAGTGGGAACAGGGTTGGAGAAAAACTGTTTTTT
CAWSGNRVGEKLFF
>TRBV10-3|TRBJ2-7|.|.
TGTGCCGCGGGGTCGCAGACCGGACCCTACGAGCAGTACTTC
CAAGSQTGPYEQYF
>TRBV6-1|TRBJ1-5|.|.
TGTGCCAGCAGTGATTATGCGGGGTTTTCCATTCGCAATCAGCCCCAGCATTTT
CASSDYAGFSIRNQPQHF
>TRBV6-1|TRBJ2-7|.|.
TGTGCCAGCTACGAGTACGCTAGTTACGAGCAGTACTTC
CASYEYASYEQYF
>TRBV6-6|TRBJ1-1|.|many
TGTGCCACCGTGAGGAACACTGAAGCTTTCTTT
CATVRNTEAFF
>TRBV6-6|TRBJ2-1|.|.
TGTGCCAGCAGTTCCCCGGGGGCCTTGAAGGATGAGCAGTTCTTC
CASSSPGALKDEQFF
>TRBV10-3|TRBJ2-7|TRBD2|.
TGTGCCATCAGTGAGTCGACTAGCGGGGGCCCCTACGAGCAGTACTTC
CAISESTSGGPYEQYF
>TRBV5-4|TRBJ2-6|.|.
TGTGCCAGCAGCTTATTTTCTGGGGCCAACGTCCTGACTTTC
CASSLFSGANVLTF
>TRBV27|TRBJ2-4|TRBD1|.
TGTGCCAGCAGTTTATCGTTCCGGGACAGGCAATTCAAAAACATTCAGTACTTC
CASSLSFRDRQFKNIQYF
>TRBV5-4|TRBJ2-7|.|.
TGTGCCAGCAGCACCCACCAGAGCTCCTACGAGCAGTACTTC
CASSTHQSSYEQYF
>TRBV2|TRBJ2-1|TRBD2|.
TGTGCCAGCAAGTACACTAGCGGATACAATGAGCAGTTCTTC
CASKYTSGYNEQFF
>TRBV6-1|TRBJ2-3|TRBD1|.
TGTGCCAGCAGTGGCGGACAGGGGACAGATACGCAGTATTTT
CASSGGQGTDTQYF
>TRBV27|TRBJ1-4|.|.
TGTGCCAGCTCCTACGACAGGCGTAATGAAAAACTGTTTTTT
CASSYDRRNEKLFF
>TRBV11-2|TRBJ2-5|TRBD2|.
TGTGCCAGCAGCCCGAGTGGTTCTAGCGGGAGTTCTACCCAGTACTTC
CASSPSGSSGSSTQYF